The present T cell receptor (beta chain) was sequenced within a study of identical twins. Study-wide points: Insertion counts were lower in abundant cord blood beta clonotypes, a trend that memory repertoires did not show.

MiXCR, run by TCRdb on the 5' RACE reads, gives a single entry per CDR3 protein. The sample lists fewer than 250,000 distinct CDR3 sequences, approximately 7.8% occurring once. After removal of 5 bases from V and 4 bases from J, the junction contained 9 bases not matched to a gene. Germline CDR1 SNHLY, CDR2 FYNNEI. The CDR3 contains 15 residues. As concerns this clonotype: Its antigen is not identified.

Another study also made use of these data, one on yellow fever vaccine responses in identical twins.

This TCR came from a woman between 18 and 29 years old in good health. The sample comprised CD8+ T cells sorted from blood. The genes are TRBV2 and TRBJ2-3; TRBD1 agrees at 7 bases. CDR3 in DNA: TGTGCCAGCAGTCCCGACAGGGTTTTTGCAGATACGCAGTATTTT. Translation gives CASSPDRVFADTQYF.